The entry below describes one TCR beta chain. Its specific antigen is unknown. No base-level quality is on record; no much larger clone is a single base apart. This entry comes from a study of CD8 T cells in ankylosing spondylitis (dated by TCRdb to about 2017). A note on the overall study: T cell receptor beta repertoires were profiled in healthy donors and ankylosing spondylitis patients so that disease-linked TCR variants could be found. In total, the full study cohort was made up of nearly 110 healthy donors and 25 or so ankylosing spondylitis patients. Samples of peripheral blood were taken, and for ankylosing spondylitis patients, synovial fluid was collected as well. On the study overall, not on this receptor specifically: Some motif variants were previously reported in synovial fluid and blood of reactive arthritis patients, suggesting common disease-initiation mechanisms. A TCR beta motif of about 8 highly homologous amino acid variants appeared characteristic of blood from ankylosing spondylitis patients. Significant enrichment of the disease-linked clones was reported in matched synovial fluid samples from ankylosing spondylitis patients. The disease-linked clones showed a CD8+ phenotype and occurred at relatively low frequencies in peripheral blood.

The data were produced on an Illumina HiSeq 2500. Quantitative 5'-RACE with molecular barcodes was used to prepare TCR beta libraries. Under the source paper's analysis protocol: A new computational method based on a probabilistic model of VDJ rearrangement was used to identify disease-linked TCR variants. The public sequencing data were trimmed at Q25 with fastp and processed into clonotypes with MiXCR by TCRdb, which kept only in-frame beta chains. Each CDR3 protein gets just one entry, which takes the most common genes and DNA from the rows behind it. The V and J calls follow TCRdb's processing rather than the paper's. Across this sample there are some 450,000 distinct CDR3 sequences, with over 15% seen only once. Approximately 0.97% of the sample rests with the top ten. The germline ends are 18 bases apart after V is trimmed by 4 bases and J by 5 bases. The cysteine opens and the phenylalanine closes a CDR3 of 16 amino acids. Solely the CDR3 DNA is kept, with 48 bases framed from the first base. CDR1 and CDR2 are read off the germline V gene as SGDLS and YYNGEE.

The sample consisted of blood, either unsorted or a sorted T cell fraction (not recorded which). The receptor was isolated from a male donor with ankylosing spondylitis. The chain links TRBV9 with TRBJ2-2; perhaps TRBD2 is the D gene, with 5 bases matching. The nucleotides read TGTGCCAGCAGCTCCGTCCGGGGTACTCTTACCGGGGAGCTGTTTTTT. Translated, it reads CASSSVRGTLTGELFF.